This TCR beta chain emerged from a study of identical twins. A universal primer site was created by template switching, with the cDNA bearing unique molecular identifiers. Using its own MiXCR run on the 5' RACE reads, TCRdb lists one record per CDR3 protein. In the table there are about 700,000 distinct CDR3 sequences, over 8.5% of which are singletons. Findings of the study overall: Researchers reported excess low generation probability among twin-shared out-of-frame alpha sequences. Carriage of fewer insertions was seen in abundant cord blood beta clonotypes, whereas memory repertoires showed none. Conclusions rested on cross-sectional statistics rather than following the same donors.

V shed 6 bases and J shed 5 bases, with 22 bases lying between them. This CDR3 is built from 15 residues. CDR1 is DFQATT and CDR2 is SNEGSKA in the germline V gene (reference sequence). On this clonotype: Antigen: not known.

This same sample was also taken into another study, of yellow fever vaccine responses in identical twins.

The chain is built from TRBV20-1 and TRBJ2-5, with D possibly matching TRBD1 (5 bases). The sequence derives from a woman between 18 and 30 years old in good health. Sample: PBMCs. For the CDR3, the DNA is TGCAGTGCCCCCCCCCGATTGGGGCTATGGGAGACCCAGTACTTC. Protein: CSAPPRLGLWETQYF.